The present TCR beta chain was sequenced within a study of PD-1 blockade in classical Hodgkin lymphoma. Germline CDR1 is SGHDT and CDR2 is YYEEEE. The CDR3 loop spans 16 amino acids. V trimming: 4 bases; J trimming: 9 bases; junction bases outside the gene matches: 10. The repertoire was sequenced with immunoSEQ multiplex PCR; TCRdb's copy has only in-frame clones and lacks some. The sample has about 39,000 clones, 75% to 85% seen once. The time point was: cycle 4 day 1 (C4D1), after less than 7 weeks of nivolumab. Each patient's relapse followed autologous stem cell transplantation, and brentuximab vedotin exposure varied.

The sample in question was peripheral blood mononuclear cells (PBMCs), obtained before the fourth cycle of nivolumab. The sequence was obtained from a human donor with classical Hodgkin lymphoma. The V call is TRBV5-6, the J call TRBJ2-4; 13 bases fit TRBD2. CDR3 residues: CASSPGTSGVTGIQYF. Here the CDR3 DNA reads TGTGCCAGCAGCCCCGGGACTAGCGGGGTTACGGGCATTCAGTACTTC.